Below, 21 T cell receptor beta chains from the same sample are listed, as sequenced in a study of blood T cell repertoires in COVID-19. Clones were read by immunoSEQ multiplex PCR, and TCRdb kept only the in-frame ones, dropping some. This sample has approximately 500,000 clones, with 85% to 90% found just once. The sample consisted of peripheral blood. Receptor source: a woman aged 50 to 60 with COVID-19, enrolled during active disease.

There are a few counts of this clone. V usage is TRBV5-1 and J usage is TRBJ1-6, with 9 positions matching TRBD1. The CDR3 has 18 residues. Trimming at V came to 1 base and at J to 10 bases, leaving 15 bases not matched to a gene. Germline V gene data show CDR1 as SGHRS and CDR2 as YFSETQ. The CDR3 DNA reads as TGCGCCAGCAGCTTGAGGGGCCCTACAGGGGGCGCGGAATCACCCCTCCACTTT. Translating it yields CASSLRGPTGGAESPLHF.

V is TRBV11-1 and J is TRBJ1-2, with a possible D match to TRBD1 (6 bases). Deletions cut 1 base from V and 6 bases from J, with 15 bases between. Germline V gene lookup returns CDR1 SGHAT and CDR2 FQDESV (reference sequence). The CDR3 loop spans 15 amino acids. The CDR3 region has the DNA TGTGCCAGCAGCTTAGAAGGGCAGGACAGCGATGGCTACACCTTC. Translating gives CASSLEGQDSDGYTF. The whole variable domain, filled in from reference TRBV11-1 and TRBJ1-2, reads EAEVAQSPRYKITEKSQAVAFWCDPISGHATLYWYRQILGQGPELLVQFQDESVVDDSQLPKDRFSAERLKGVDSTLKIQPAELGDSAMYLCASSLEGQDSDGYTFGSGTRLTVV.

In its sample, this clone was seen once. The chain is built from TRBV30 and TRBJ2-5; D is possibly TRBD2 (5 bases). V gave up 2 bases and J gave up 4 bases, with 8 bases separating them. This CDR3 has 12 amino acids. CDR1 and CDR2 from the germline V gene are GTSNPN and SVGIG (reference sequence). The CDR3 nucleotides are TGTGCCTGGAGTATGGCGGGAGAGACCCAGTACTTC. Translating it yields CAWSMAGETQYF.

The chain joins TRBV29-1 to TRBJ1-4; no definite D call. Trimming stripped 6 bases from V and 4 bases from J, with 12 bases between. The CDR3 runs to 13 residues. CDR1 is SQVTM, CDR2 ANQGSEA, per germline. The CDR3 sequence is CSVETPFNEKLFF. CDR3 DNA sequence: TGCAGCGTCGAGACACCTTTTAATGAAAAACTGTTTTTT.

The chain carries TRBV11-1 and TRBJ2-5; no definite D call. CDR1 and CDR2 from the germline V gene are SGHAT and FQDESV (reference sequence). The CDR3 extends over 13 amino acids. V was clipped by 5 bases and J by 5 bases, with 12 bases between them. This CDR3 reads CASSPRVSETQYF. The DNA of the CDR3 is TGTGCCAGCAGCCCCCGTGTCTCCGAGACCCAGTACTTC.

The CDR3 reads CASSLRLAGQETQYF. CDR3 DNA sequence: TGTGCCAGCAGCTTACGACTAGCTGGACAAGAGACCCAGTACTTC. This sequence joins TRBV3-1 (or the pseudogene TRBV3-2) and TRBJ2-5; 7 nucleotides line up with TRBD2. The germline CDR1 and CDR2 sequences are LGHDT and YNNKEL (reference sequence). V was clipped by 5 bases and J by 2 bases; unmatched bases: 8. The CDR3 length is 15 residues.

In nucleotides, the CDR3 is TGTGCCAGCAGTCTAATTTCTAGCGGTGAGCAGTTCTTC. It yields the protein CASSLISSGEQFF. The chain carries TRBV27 and TRBJ2-1; TRBD2 matches at 7 bases. V lost 5 bases to trimming and J lost 9 bases; unmatched junction nucleotides: 7. The CDR3 extends over 13 amino acids. Germline V lookup: CDR1 MNHEY, CDR2 SMNVEV (reference sequence).

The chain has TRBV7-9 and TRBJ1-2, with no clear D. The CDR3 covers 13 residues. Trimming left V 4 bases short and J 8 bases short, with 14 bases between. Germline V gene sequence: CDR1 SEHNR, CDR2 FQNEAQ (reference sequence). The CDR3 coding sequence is TGTGCCAGCAGCTCCCCCGTGCGGGGAGGCTACACCTTC. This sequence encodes CASSSPVRGGYTF.

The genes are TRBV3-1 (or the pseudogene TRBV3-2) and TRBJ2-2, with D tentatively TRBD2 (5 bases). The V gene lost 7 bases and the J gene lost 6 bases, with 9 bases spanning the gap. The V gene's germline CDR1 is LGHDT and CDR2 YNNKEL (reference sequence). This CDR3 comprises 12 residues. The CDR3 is CASTLGAGELFF. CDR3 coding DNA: TGTGCCAGCACCCTCGGGGCCGGGGAGCTGTTTTTT.

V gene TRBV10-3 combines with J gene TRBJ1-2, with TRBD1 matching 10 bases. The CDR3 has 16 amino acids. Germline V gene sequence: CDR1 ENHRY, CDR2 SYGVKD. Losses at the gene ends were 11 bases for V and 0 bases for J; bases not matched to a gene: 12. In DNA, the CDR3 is TGTGCCTCGGCCGGGACAGGGGTGGGAGCTAACTATGGCTACACCTTC. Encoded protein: CASAGTGVGANYGYTF.

The CDR3 here is CASSLEAGADTQYF. The CDR3 DNA follows: TGTGCCAGCAGCTTAGAAGCGGGGGCAGATACGCAGTATTTT. The J gene is TRBJ2-3, the V gene TRBV7-8; 8 nucleotides match TRBD2. This CDR3 spans 14 amino acids. Germline trimming cut 1 base from V and 4 bases from J; bases unmatched to any gene: 1. Germline loops: CDR1 SGHVS, CDR2 FQNEAQ. Full variable domain (rest looked up from reference TRBV7-8 and TRBJ2-3): GAGVSQSPRYKVAKRGQDVALRCDPISGHVSLFWYQQALGQGPEFLTYFQNEAQLDKSGLPSDRFFAERPEGSVSTLKIQRTQQEDSAVYLCASSLEAGADTQYFGPGTRLTVL.

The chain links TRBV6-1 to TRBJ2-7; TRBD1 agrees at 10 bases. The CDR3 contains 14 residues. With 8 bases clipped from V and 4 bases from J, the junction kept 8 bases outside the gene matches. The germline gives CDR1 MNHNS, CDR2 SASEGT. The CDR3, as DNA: TGTGCCAGCTCGCCGACAGGGGGCAAGTACGAGCAGTACTTC. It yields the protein CASSPTGGKYEQYF.

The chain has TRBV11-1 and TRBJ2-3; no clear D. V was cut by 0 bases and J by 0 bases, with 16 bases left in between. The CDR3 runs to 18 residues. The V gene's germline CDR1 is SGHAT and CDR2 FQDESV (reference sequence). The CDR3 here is CASSLATLPLGSTDTQYF. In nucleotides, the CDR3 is TGTGCCAGCAGCTTAGCGACATTACCCTTGGGTAGCACAGATACGCAGTATTTT.

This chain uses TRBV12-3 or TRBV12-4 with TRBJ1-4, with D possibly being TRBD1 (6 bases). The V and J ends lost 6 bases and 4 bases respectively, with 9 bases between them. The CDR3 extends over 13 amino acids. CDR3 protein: CASSGQINEKLFF. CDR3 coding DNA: TGTGCCAGCAGCGGACAGATTAATGAAAAACTGTTTTTT.

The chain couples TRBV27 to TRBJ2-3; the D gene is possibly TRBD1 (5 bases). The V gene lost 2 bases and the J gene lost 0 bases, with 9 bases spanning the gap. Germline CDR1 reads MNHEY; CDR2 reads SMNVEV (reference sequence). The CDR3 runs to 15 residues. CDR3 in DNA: TGTGCCAGCAGTTTACCGACAGCTAGCACAGATACGCAGTATTTT. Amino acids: CASSLPTASTDTQYF.

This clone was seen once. DNA for the CDR3: TGTGCCAGCAGTTTTGAGACAGACACTGAAGCTTTCTTT. Its translation is CASSFETDTEAFF. V usage is TRBV11-3 and J usage is TRBJ1-1; weak D call: TRBD1 (5 bases). Germline V gives CDR1 SGHNT, CDR2 YENEEA. The ends were cut back, 6 bases at V and 3 bases at J, with 11 bases in the middle. CDR3 length equals 13 residues.

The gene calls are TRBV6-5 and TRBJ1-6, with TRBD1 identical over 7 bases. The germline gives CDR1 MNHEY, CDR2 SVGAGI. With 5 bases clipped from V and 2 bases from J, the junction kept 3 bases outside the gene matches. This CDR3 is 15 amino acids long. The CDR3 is CASSQGGTYNSPLHF. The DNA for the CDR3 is TGTGCCAGCAGTCAGGGGGGAACCTATAATTCACCCCTCCACTTT.

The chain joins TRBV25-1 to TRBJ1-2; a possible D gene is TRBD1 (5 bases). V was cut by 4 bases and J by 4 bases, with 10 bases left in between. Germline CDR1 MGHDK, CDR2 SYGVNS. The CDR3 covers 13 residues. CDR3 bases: TGTGCCAGCAGTGCAGACAGAAGCTATGGCTACACCTTC. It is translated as CASSADRSYGYTF.

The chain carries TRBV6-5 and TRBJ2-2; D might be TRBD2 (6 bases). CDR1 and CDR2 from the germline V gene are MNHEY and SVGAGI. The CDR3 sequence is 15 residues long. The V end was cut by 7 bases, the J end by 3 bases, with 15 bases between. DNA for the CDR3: TGTGCCAGCACCCCTTTCGGGGGAGACACCGGGGAGCTGTTTTTT. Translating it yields CASTPFGGDTGELFF.

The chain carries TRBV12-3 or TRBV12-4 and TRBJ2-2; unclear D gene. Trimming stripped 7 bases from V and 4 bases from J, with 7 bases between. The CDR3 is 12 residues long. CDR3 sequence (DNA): TGTGCCAGCAACCACGGCACCGGGGAGCTGTTTTTT. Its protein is CASNHGTGELFF.

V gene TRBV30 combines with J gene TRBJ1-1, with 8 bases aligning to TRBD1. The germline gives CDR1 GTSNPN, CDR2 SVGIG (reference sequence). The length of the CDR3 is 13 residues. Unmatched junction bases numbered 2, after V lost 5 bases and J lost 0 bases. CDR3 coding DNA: TGTGCCTGGGGACAGGGCATGAACACTGAAGCTTTCTTT. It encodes CAWGQGMNTEAFF.